Listed below are T cell receptor beta chains from one sample, sequenced in a study of early T cells in non-severe SARS-CoV-2 infection. TCRdb re-derived calls from the 5' RACE reads in MiXCR, one entry per CDR3 protein. The data show some 75,000 distinct CDR3 sequences, about 13% seen once. Sequences were obtained from whole blood. The source is an adult who was a healthcare worker with PCR-confirmed SARS-CoV-2 infection or an uninfected control (not recorded which). Each CDR3 is given with its conserved first and last residue. A D gene is named only where the DNA matches it firmly. Clone sizes are given selectively: once, few, many, or a class where the clone is expanded.

d_call: TRBD2; clone_size: few; v_call: TRBV10-3; j_call: TRBJ2-5; cdr3_aa: CAISESVAGAETQYF; cdr3_nt: TGTGCCATCAGTGAGTCGGTAGCGGGGGCAGAGACCCAGTACTTC
d_call: .; clone_size: .; v_call: TRBV7-9; j_call: TRBJ1-1; cdr3_aa: CASSFPAKGSFGNTEAFF; cdr3_nt: TGTGCCAGCAGCTTCCCTGCGAAGGGATCGTTTGGGAACACTGAAGCTTTCTTT
d_call: TRBD1; clone_size: many; v_call: TRBV3-1; j_call: TRBJ1-2; cdr3_aa: CASSQRQGGGYTF; cdr3_nt: TGTGCCAGCAGCCAAAGACAGGGCGGTGGCTACACCTTC
d_call: TRBD1; clone_size: .; v_call: TRBV6-4; j_call: TRBJ1-2; cdr3_aa: CASSDTLTGHGYTF; cdr3_nt: TGTGCCAGCAGTGACACACTGACAGGGCACGGCTACACCTTC
d_call: .; clone_size: .; v_call: TRBV20-1; j_call: TRBJ2-2; cdr3_aa: CSARSPRTGELFF; cdr3_nt: TGCAGTGCTAGATCCCCGAGAACCGGGGAGCTGTTTTTT
d_call: .; clone_size: few; v_call: TRBV7-9; j_call: TRBJ2-4; cdr3_aa: CASSLVWEAKNIQYF; cdr3_nt: TGTGCCAGCAGCTTAGTTTGGGAAGCCAAAAACATTCAGTACTTC
d_call: .; clone_size: many; v_call: TRBV29-1; j_call: TRBJ2-3; cdr3_aa: CSVLGRGLTDTQYF; cdr3_nt: TGCAGCGTTCTGGGCAGGGGACTCACAGATACGCAGTATTTT
d_call: .; clone_size: many; v_call: TRBV12-3/TRBV12-4; j_call: TRBJ2-7; cdr3_aa: CASSLPDSSYEQYF; cdr3_nt: TGTGCCAGCAGTTTACCCGACAGCTCCTACGAGCAGTACTTC
d_call: TRBD2; clone_size: many; v_call: TRBV12-3/TRBV12-4; j_call: TRBJ2-2; cdr3_aa: CASRMAGRGKTGELFF; cdr3_nt: TGTGCCAGCAGAATGGCCGGGCGGGGGAAGACCGGGGAGCTGTTTTTT
d_call: .; clone_size: few; v_call: TRBV7-9; j_call: TRBJ2-5; cdr3_aa: CASSFLGMGTQYF; cdr3_nt: TGTGCCAGCAGCTTCTTGGGAATGGGGACCCAGTACTTC
d_call: TRBD2; clone_size: few; v_call: TRBV12-3/TRBV12-4; j_call: TRBJ2-3; cdr3_aa: CASSLGLGKRGGSDTQYF; cdr3_nt: TGTGCCAGCAGTTTAGGTTTGGGGAAGCGGGGGGGCTCGGATACGCAGTATTTT
d_call: TRBD2; clone_size: few; v_call: TRBV5-1; j_call: TRBJ2-3; cdr3_aa: CASSATSGNTDTQYF; cdr3_nt: TGCGCCAGCAGCGCCACTAGCGGAAACACAGATACGCAGTATTTT
d_call: .; clone_size: many; v_call: TRBV20-1; j_call: TRBJ2-1; cdr3_aa: CSAPPSRGGNEQFF; cdr3_nt: TGCAGTGCCCCCCCTAGCAGGGGGGGGAATGAGCAGTTCTTC
d_call: .; clone_size: few; v_call: TRBV20-1; j_call: TRBJ1-1; cdr3_aa: CSAPFQGTEAFF; cdr3_nt: TGCAGTGCTCCCTTCCAGGGGACTGAAGCTTTCTTT
d_call: TRBD2; clone_size: many; v_call: TRBV5-1; j_call: TRBJ2-3; cdr3_aa: CASSGATSGSTDTQYF; cdr3_nt: TGCGCCAGCAGCGGGGCCACTAGCGGTAGCACAGATACGCAGTATTTT
d_call: .; clone_size: few; v_call: TRBV4-2; j_call: TRBJ2-2; cdr3_aa: CASSQQADAGELFF; cdr3_nt: TGTGCCAGCAGCCAACAAGCGGATGCCGGGGAGCTGTTTTTT
d_call: .; clone_size: many; v_call: TRBV11-3; j_call: TRBJ1-1; cdr3_aa: CASSLEGGDTEAFF; cdr3_nt: TGTGCCAGCAGCTTAGAGGGAGGAGACACTGAAGCTTTCTTT
d_call: .; clone_size: many; v_call: TRBV7-6; j_call: TRBJ2-1; cdr3_aa: CASSLEANPYNEQFF; cdr3_nt: TGTGCCAGCAGCTTAGAGGCAAACCCATACAATGAGCAGTTCTTC
d_call: TRBD2; clone_size: .; v_call: TRBV19; j_call: TRBJ2-1; cdr3_aa: CASTPARGLAGGDIYNEQFF; cdr3_nt: TGTGCCAGTACCCCCGCGAGGGGGCTAGCGGGGGGGGACATCTACAATGAGCAGTTCTTC
d_call: .; clone_size: few; v_call: TRBV7-8; j_call: TRBJ2-2; cdr3_aa: CASTFPGVNTGELFF; cdr3_nt: TGTGCCAGCACCTTCCCGGGTGTTAACACCGGGGAGCTGTTTTTT
d_call: .; clone_size: many; v_call: TRBV20-1; j_call: TRBJ2-5; cdr3_aa: CSAFPGLPGLQETQYF; cdr3_nt: TGCAGTGCTTTCCCCGGGCTGCCGGGACTGCAAGAGACCCAGTACTTC
d_call: TRBD1; clone_size: .; v_call: TRBV29-1; j_call: TRBJ2-5; cdr3_aa: CSARTGGETQYF; cdr3_nt: TGCAGCGCACGGACAGGGGGTGAGACCCAGTACTTC
d_call: .; clone_size: many; v_call: TRBV7-2; j_call: TRBJ1-5; cdr3_aa: CASSFQAQPQHF; cdr3_nt: TGTGCCAGCAGCTTTCAGGCCCAGCCCCAGCATTTT
d_call: .; clone_size: .; v_call: TRBV20-1; j_call: TRBJ2-5; cdr3_aa: CSARGDLTLGETQYF; cdr3_nt: TGCAGTGCTAGGGGAGACCTCACGCTCGGGGAGACCCAGTACTTC
d_call: .; clone_size: many; v_call: TRBV29-1; j_call: TRBJ1-3; cdr3_aa: CSVLTSGNTIYF; cdr3_nt: TGCAGCGTTCTGACCTCTGGAAACACCATATATTTT
d_call: TRBD1; clone_size: few; v_call: TRBV10-3; j_call: TRBJ2-3; cdr3_aa: CAIGYRDSSRTDTQYF; cdr3_nt: TGTGCCATCGGTTACCGGGACAGTTCACGCACAGATACGCAGTATTTT
d_call: TRBD1; clone_size: .; v_call: TRBV2; j_call: TRBJ1-2; cdr3_aa: CASRADTGGYGYTF; cdr3_nt: TGTGCCAGCAGAGCGGATACAGGGGGCTATGGCTACACCTTC
d_call: .; clone_size: many; v_call: TRBV7-8; j_call: TRBJ1-1; cdr3_aa: CASSLGGGTEAFF; cdr3_nt: TGTGCCAGCAGTTTGGGAGGGGGCACTGAAGCTTTCTTT
d_call: TRBD2; clone_size: few; v_call: TRBV20-1; j_call: TRBJ2-5; cdr3_aa: CSASGGALKTQYF; cdr3_nt: TGCAGTGCTAGCGGGGGGGCCCTAAAGACCCAGTACTTC
d_call: .; clone_size: few; v_call: TRBV3-1; j_call: TRBJ2-4; cdr3_aa: CASSQSPLNIQYF; cdr3_nt: TGTGCCAGCAGCCAGAGCCCCTTAAACATTCAGTACTTC
d_call: TRBD1; clone_size: .; v_call: TRBV5-6; j_call: TRBJ1-6; cdr3_aa: CASSSRTGVGNSPLHF; cdr3_nt: TGTGCCAGCAGCTCACGGACAGGGGTTGGAAATTCACCCCTCCACTTT
d_call: .; clone_size: few; v_call: TRBV7-2; j_call: TRBJ1-2; cdr3_aa: CASSRTTGSYGYTF; cdr3_nt: TGTGCCAGCAGCCGGACCACAGGGTCCTATGGCTACACCTTC
d_call: .; clone_size: .; v_call: TRBV7-9; j_call: TRBJ2-3; cdr3_aa: CASSLLEGTDTQYF; cdr3_nt: TGTGCCAGCAGCTTGCTTGAAGGGACAGATACGCAGTATTTT
d_call: .; clone_size: many; v_call: TRBV11-2; j_call: TRBJ2-1; cdr3_aa: CASSFSGLVTSSYNEQFF; cdr3_nt: TGTGCCAGCAGCTTTTCGGGACTGGTGACAAGCTCCTACAATGAGCAGTTCTTC
d_call: .; clone_size: .; v_call: TRBV5-6; j_call: TRBJ1-5; cdr3_aa: CASSLGRTYQPQHF; cdr3_nt: TGTGCCAGCAGCTTGGGCAGAACTTATCAGCCCCAGCATTTT
d_call: .; clone_size: .; v_call: TRBV7-8; j_call: TRBJ2-7; cdr3_aa: CASSLQAEHYEQYF; cdr3_nt: TGTGCCAGCAGCTTACAGGCCGAGCACTACGAGCAGTACTTC
d_call: .; clone_size: many; v_call: TRBV6-1; j_call: TRBJ1-5; cdr3_aa: CASSEVNTQHF; cdr3_nt: TGTGCCAGCAGTGAGGTCAACACCCAGCATTTT
d_call: .; clone_size: .; v_call: TRBV27; j_call: TRBJ1-5; cdr3_aa: CASSLVSIVGGQPQHF; cdr3_nt: TGTGCCAGCAGTTTAGTCTCCATCGTGGGAGGGCAGCCCCAGCATTTT
d_call: .; clone_size: .; v_call: TRBV6-5; j_call: TRBJ2-2; cdr3_aa: CASSLQTGNTGELFF; cdr3_nt: TGTGCCAGCAGTTTACAGACAGGGAACACCGGGGAGCTGTTTTTT
d_call: .; clone_size: few; v_call: TRBV18; j_call: TRBJ2-7; cdr3_aa: CASSPEIARSYEQYF; cdr3_nt: TGTGCCAGCTCACCAGAAATCGCCCGCTCCTACGAGCAGTACTTC
d_call: .; clone_size: .; v_call: TRBV20-1; j_call: TRBJ1-5; cdr3_aa: CSASSGLNQPQHF; cdr3_nt: TGCAGTGCTAGCTCTGGGCTCAATCAGCCCCAGCATTTT
d_call: TRBD1; clone_size: many; v_call: TRBV5-6; j_call: TRBJ1-1; cdr3_aa: CASSFPGGMNTEAFF; cdr3_nt: TGTGCCAGCAGCTTCCCAGGGGGCATGAACACTGAAGCTTTCTTT
d_call: .; clone_size: .; v_call: TRBV9; j_call: TRBJ1-1; cdr3_aa: CASSVAAMNTEAFF; cdr3_nt: TGTGCCAGCAGCGTAGCTGCCATGAACACTGAAGCTTTCTTT
d_call: .; clone_size: .; v_call: TRBV13; j_call: TRBJ1-2; cdr3_aa: CANSSGGRGAYGYTF; cdr3_nt: TGTGCCAACAGCTCAGGCGGGAGAGGGGCCTATGGCTACACCTTC
d_call: .; clone_size: .; v_call: TRBV10-3; j_call: TRBJ2-3; cdr3_aa: CAISSSQGPDTQYF; cdr3_nt: TGTGCCATCAGTTCTTCTCAGGGTCCAGATACGCAGTATTTT
d_call: .; clone_size: few; v_call: TRBV5-4; j_call: TRBJ1-6; cdr3_aa: CASSLDRPNSPLHF; cdr3_nt: TGTGCCAGCAGCTTGGACAGGCCTAATTCACCCCTCCACTTT
d_call: TRBD1; clone_size: few; v_call: TRBV12-3/TRBV12-4; j_call: TRBJ2-2; cdr3_aa: CASSPGDRGNTGELFF; cdr3_nt: TGTGCCAGCAGCCCCGGGGACAGGGGAAACACCGGGGAGCTGTTTTTT
d_call: .; clone_size: .; v_call: TRBV6-6; j_call: TRBJ1-1; cdr3_aa: CASKVGDSAFF; cdr3_nt: TGTGCCAGCAAGGTTGGGGATTCAGCTTTCTTT
d_call: .; clone_size: many; v_call: TRBV5-4; j_call: TRBJ2-2; cdr3_aa: CATLGNTGELFF; cdr3_nt: TGTGCCACCCTGGGGAACACCGGGGAGCTGTTTTTT
d_call: .; clone_size: .; v_call: TRBV7-2; j_call: TRBJ1-5; cdr3_aa: CASSSGINQPQHF; cdr3_nt: TGTGCCAGCAGCTCCGGGATCAATCAGCCCCAGCATTTT